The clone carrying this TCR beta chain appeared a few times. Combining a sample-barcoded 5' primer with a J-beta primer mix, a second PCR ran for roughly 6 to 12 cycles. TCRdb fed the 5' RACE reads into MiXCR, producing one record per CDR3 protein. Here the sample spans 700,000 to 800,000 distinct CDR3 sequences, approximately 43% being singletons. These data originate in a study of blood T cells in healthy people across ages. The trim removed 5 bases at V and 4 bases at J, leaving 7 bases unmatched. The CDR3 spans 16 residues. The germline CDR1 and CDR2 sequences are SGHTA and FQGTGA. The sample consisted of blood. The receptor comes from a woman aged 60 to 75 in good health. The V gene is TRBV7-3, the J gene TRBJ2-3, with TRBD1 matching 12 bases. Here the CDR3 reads CASSGLGQGAADTQYF. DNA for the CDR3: TGTGCCAGCAGCGGCCTGGGACAGGGGGCCGCAGATACGCAGTATTTT.